This T cell receptor beta chain comes out of a study of CD8+ T cells in alopecia areata. Study-wide background: Treated patients were given oral tofacitinib, which was dosed at 5 to 10 mg twice daily.

Treatment here: oral pan-JAK inhibitor, 5-10 mg twice daily. Obtained from alopecia areata patients were lesional scalp punch biopsies along with peripheral blood. Study-level points and caveats: Possibly because of HLA-related factors, TCR sharing was less clear across patients than in mice. Clonality in the scalp and expanded CD8+ clones ranked among the top 100 were significantly decreased by tofacitinib.

Germline V gene sequence: CDR1 MNHNS, CDR2 SASEGT. Trimming shortened V by 6 bases and J by 3 bases, and 9 bases separated the two germline ends. CDR3 length: 13 amino acids. This clone came up a few times. What it recognizes is unknown. Isolated RNA was reverse transcribed into cDNA used as the sequencing template. Data came from immunoSEQ multiplex PCR; TCRdb stores just in-frame clones and leaves some out. The top ten clones hold roughly 5.8% of a sample with nearly 200,000 clones, more than 45% of them seen once. The source was CD4+ T cells sorted from blood, collected at week 24, from a patient treated with tofacitinib. This sequence originates from a human donor with alopecia areata. This chain uses TRBV6-1 with TRBJ1-5; D is perhaps TRBD1 (5 bases). In DNA, the CDR3 is TGTGCCAGCAGGGGGGAATTCAATCAGCCCCAGCATTTT. Its protein is CASRGEFNQPQHF.